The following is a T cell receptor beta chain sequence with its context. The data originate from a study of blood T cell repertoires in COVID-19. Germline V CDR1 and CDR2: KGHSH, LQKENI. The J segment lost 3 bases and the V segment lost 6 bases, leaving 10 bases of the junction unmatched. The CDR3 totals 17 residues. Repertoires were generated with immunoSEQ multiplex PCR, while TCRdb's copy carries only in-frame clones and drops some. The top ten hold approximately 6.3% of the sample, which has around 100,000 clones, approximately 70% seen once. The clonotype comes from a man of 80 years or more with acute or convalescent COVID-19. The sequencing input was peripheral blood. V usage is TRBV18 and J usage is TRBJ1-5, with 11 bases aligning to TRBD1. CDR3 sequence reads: CASSPGGTGGSNQPQHF. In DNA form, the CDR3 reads TGTGCCAGCTCCCCTGGCGGGACAGGGGGATCCAATCAGCCCCAGCATTTT.